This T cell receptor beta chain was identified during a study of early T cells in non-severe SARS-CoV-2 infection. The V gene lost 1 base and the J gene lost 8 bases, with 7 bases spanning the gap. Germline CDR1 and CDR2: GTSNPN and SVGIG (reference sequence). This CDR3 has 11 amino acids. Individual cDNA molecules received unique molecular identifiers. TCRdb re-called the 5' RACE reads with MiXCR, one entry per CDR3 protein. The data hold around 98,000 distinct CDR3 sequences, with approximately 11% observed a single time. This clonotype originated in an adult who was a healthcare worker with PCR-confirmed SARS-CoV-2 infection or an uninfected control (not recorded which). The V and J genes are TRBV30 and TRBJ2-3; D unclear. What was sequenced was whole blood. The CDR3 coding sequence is TGTGCCTGGAGTGAGGAAGTTACGCAGTATTTT. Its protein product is CAWSEEVTQYF.